This T cell receptor beta chain was sequenced during a study of long-term antiretroviral therapy in people with HIV. General study points: Controls exceeded HIV repertoires in CDR3 length range. ART adherence, viral resistance and therapy changes went unrecorded.

United States facilities provided treatment to all participants with HIV. As regards this clone: Its antigen is undetermined.

Researchers ran immunoSEQ v3.0 at survey level. Sequenced by immunoSEQ multiplex PCR; TCRdb stores in-frame clones only, minus some. The table includes 20,000 to 25,000 clones, about 82% detected once. V gave up 0 bases and J gave up 4 bases; unmatched junction bases: 1. The CDR3 loop spans 14 amino acids. Germline values: CDR1 SGHRS, CDR2 YFSETQ. The sequence was collected from a man between 60 and 75 years old with HIV. V usage is TRBV5-1 and J usage is TRBJ1-2, with 9 bases lining up with TRBD1. The sequenced sample was unsorted PBMCs, obtained 1.3 years after starting antiretroviral therapy. Here the CDR3 DNA reads TGCGCCAGCAGCTTGGAGGGACAGGGCTATGGCTACACCTTC. Its translation: CASSLEGQGYGYTF.